This TCR beta chain is drawn from a study of blood T cells in healthy people across ages (dated by TCRdb to about 2015). A note on the overall study: Template switching captured roughly one uniquely barcoded TCR beta cDNA molecule per two T cells in model experiments. The study analyzed two additional independent replicas of 1 million unique cDNA reads from the same blood draw for two donors, one aged 18 to 30 and one aged 80 or older. Using deep sequencing normalized with unique cDNA molecular identifiers, the study measured how TCR beta repertoire diversity changes with age. Four age groups were formed from the donors: young (average roughly 15 years), middle-aged (around 37), aged (approximately 60) and long-lived (roughly 81). To avoid experimental bias, donors of different ages were distributed randomly across sequencing lanes.

The roughly 39 donors, aged about 6 to 100 years, were systemically healthy Caucasian individuals from Russia. Each donor gave ten milliliters of peripheral blood, collected into EDTA-treated Vacutainer tubes. Ficoll-Paque density-gradient centrifugation was used to isolate PBMCs, with at least 7 million per sample. Trizol reagent was used to extract total RNA from PBMCs, with at least 5.5 micrograms per sample. For every donor, an aliquot of PBMCs went through flow cytometry to measure the percentages of naive CD45RAhigh/CD27high T cells. To note about this clonotype: Which antigen it targets is not known. No much larger clonotype is one base removed from it; base qualities were not supplied.

Library preparation used 5' RACE. Instrument used: Illumina HiSeq 2500. A second PCR of roughly 7 to 11 cycles was performed with a sample-barcoded 5' primer and a J-beta primer mix. A template-switch 5' adaptor carrying 12 random nucleotides introduced a unique molecular identifier onto each TCR beta cDNA molecule. Each sample yielded at least 3 million CDR3-containing paired-end reads. The Mint cDNA synthesis kit, primed by a TRBC-specific oligonucleotide, was used to synthesize first-strand cDNA from all RNA. After uracil-DNA glycosylase treatment, a first 18-cycle PCR used universal primers M1SS and BC2_uni_R on all cDNA. The authors' pipeline ran thus. For normalization, 1 million high-quality reads, each with a distinct molecular identifier, were randomly selected from each sample. Reads with shared molecular identifiers were discarded instead of being binned into consensus sequences. CDR3 identification, clonotype clustering and error correction used MiTCR with a Q25 quality threshold and the strictest error-elimination algorithm. Lower-bound total TCR beta diversity was estimated with a nonparametric unseen species model using Euler transformation. TCRdb reprocessing: public reads trimmed at Q25 with fastp, clones called with MiXCR, in-frame beta chains kept. Each entry merges the rows of one CDR3 protein and shows their most common DNA and genes. TCRdb assigned the V and J calls; the authors' analysis was not used. In all, the sample holds nearly 1 million distinct CDR3 sequences, and about 53% of those were seen once. The top ten clones comprise about a fifth of the sample.

Study-wide findings and limitations: As age increased, observed TCR beta diversity per million T cells dropped in a roughly linear way, and a significant reduction was already evident by age 40. Because the CMV infection status of the donors was unknown, age-related changes in expanded clonotypes may potentially have been confounded. The long-lived group showed more naive CD4+ T cells, fewer expanded clones and increased TCR diversity than the aged group, suggesting age selection. There was a strong correlation between observed TCR beta diversity and the percentage of naive T cells measured by flow cytometry. Because profiling used bulk unsorted PBMCs, naive and antigen-experienced compartments could not be compared conclusively. Estimates of total diversity based on one million sequenced T cells were regarded as lower bounds and as underestimates.

The sequence was obtained from a woman aged 55-75 years in good health. The material sequenced was blood.

CDR3 region: CSARDWETVGATNEKLFF. In nucleotides, the sequence is TGCAGTGCTAGAGATTGGGAAACCGTCGGGGCAACTAATGAAAAACTGTTTTTT. In this chain, TRBV20-1 is recombined with TRBJ1-4; the D gene is unclear. The germline V gene (reference sequence) yields DFQATT for CDR1 and SNEGSKA for CDR2. Measured from the cysteine to the phenylalanine, the CDR3 is 18 residues long. Just the 54-base CDR3 DNA is kept, in frame starting at base 1. V drops 0 bases and J drops 0 bases, leaving 17 bases in between.